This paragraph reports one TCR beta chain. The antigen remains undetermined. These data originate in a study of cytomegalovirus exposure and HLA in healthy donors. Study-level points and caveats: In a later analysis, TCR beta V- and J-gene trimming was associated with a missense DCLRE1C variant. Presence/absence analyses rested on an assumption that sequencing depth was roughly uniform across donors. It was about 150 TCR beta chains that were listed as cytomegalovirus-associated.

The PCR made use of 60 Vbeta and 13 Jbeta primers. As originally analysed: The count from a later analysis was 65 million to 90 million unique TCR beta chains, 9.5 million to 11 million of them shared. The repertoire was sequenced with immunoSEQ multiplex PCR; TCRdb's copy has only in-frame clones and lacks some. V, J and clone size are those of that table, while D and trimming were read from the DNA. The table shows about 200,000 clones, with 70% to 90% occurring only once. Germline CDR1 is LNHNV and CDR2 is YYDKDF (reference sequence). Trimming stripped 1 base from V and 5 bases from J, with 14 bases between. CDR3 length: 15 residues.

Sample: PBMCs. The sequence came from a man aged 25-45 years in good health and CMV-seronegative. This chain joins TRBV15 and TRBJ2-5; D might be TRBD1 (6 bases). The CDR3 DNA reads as TGTGCCACCAGCAGAGCCGGACAGCCGAGGGAGACCCAGTACTTC. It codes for CATSRAGQPRETQYF. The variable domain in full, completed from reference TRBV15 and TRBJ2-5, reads DAMVIQNPRYQVTQFGKPVTLSCSQTLNHNVMYWYQQKSSQAPKLLFHYYDKDFNNEADTPDNFQSRRPNTSFCFLDIRSPGLGDTAMYLCATSRAGQPRETQYFGPGTRLLVL.